The source of this TCR beta chain is a study of cytomegalovirus exposure and HLA in healthy donors. The study ran its PCR with 60 Vbeta and 13 Jbeta primers. Profiling relied on immunoSEQ multiplex PCR, and the TCRdb table lists in-frame clones only, not all of them. The data hold 100,000 to 150,000 clones, with about 80% observed a single time. The CDR3 runs 14 residues. Trimming removed 10 bases at V and 4 bases at J, with 16 bases between. Germline-derived CDR1 and CDR2 are SEHNR and FQNEAQ (reference sequence). In the case of this clone: Its antigen is unknown.

Notes on the study in general: Later analysis associated a missense DCLRE1C variant with TCR beta V- and J-gene trimming. In an earlier analysis, about 90% or about 30%: the productive usage of most TCR beta V segments.

Source material: PBMCs. The receptor was isolated from a woman aged 40 to 49 in good health and CMV-seronegative. The chain combines TRBV7-9 with TRBJ1-4, with D maybe TRBD1 (5 bases). The CDR3 DNA reads as TGTGCCACCCAGGAGGGGACCCTTAATGAAAAACTGTTTTTT. This sequence encodes CATQEGTLNEKLFF.